This entry lists 15 T cell receptor beta chains sequenced from one sample in a study of vaccination effects on CD4 cells after COVID-19. Antigen specificity for these receptors is unknown. Only in-frame clones appear in the TCRdb table, and some are missing; sequencing was by immunoSEQ multiplex PCR. Of over 45,000 clones listed, around 80% are singletons. Having been cultured for 9 to 11 days, the cells underwent CD4+ T cell isolation. Source: CD4+ T cells from PBMCs cultured without peptide, taken before COVID-19 vaccination. These receptors were taken from a human donor who received a COVID-19 vaccine.

The chain joins TRBV5-1 to TRBJ2-5, with D possibly being TRBD2 (6 bases). V lost 1 base to trimming and J lost 2 bases, with 15 bases between them. Germline values: CDR1 SGHRS, CDR2 YFSETQ. The CDR3 consists of 16 residues. The CDR3 DNA sequence: TGCGCCAGCAGCTTGAATGTAGGAGGGGCTCAAGAGACCCAGTACTTC. Translating it yields CASSLNVGGAQETQYF.

This clone was counted a few times. V gene TRBV6-5 combines with J gene TRBJ1-6; 9 nucleotides line up with TRBD1. The CDR3 runs to 14 residues. Per the germline V gene, CDR1 is MNHEY and CDR2 is SVGAGI. V dropped 6 bases and J dropped 9; count of bases not matched to a gene: 6. The CDR3 DNA sequence: TGTGCCAGCAGGCTCCGGGACAGGGCTTCACCCCTCCACTTT. This sequence encodes CASRLRDRASPLHF.

V gene TRBV12-3 or TRBV12-4 combines with J gene TRBJ1-5, with a tentative D call TRBD1 (6 bases). This CDR3 comprises 13 residues. V gave up 3 bases and J gave up 7 bases, with 10 bases separating them. CDR3 nucleotide sequence: TGTGCCAGCAGTTTTCAGGGGATACAGCCCCAGCATTTT. Translating it yields CASSFQGIQPQHF.

This chain joins TRBV10-3 and TRBJ1-1; D not resolved. Per germline, CDR1 ENHRY and CDR2 SYGVKD. The CDR3 totals 13 residues. V lost 5 bases to trimming and J lost 0 bases, with 7 bases between them. The CDR3 here is CAISSGLNTEAFF. In DNA, the CDR3 is TGTGCCATCAGTTCTGGACTGAACACTGAAGCTTTCTTT.

The V and J genes are TRBV27 and TRBJ1-5; 7 positions match TRBD1. Per the germline V gene, CDR1 is MNHEY and CDR2 is SMNVEV (reference sequence). Trimming took 6 bases from V and 4 from J; bases not matched to a gene: 6. This CDR3 spans 14 amino acids. In DNA form, the CDR3 reads TGTGCCAGCAGGGAGGGGGCGGGAAATCAGCCCCAGCATTTT. It codes for CASREGAGNQPQHF.

The genes are TRBV19 and TRBJ2-5; TRBD1 might be the D (6 bases). V was pared by 4 bases and J by 5 bases, with 11 bases between. This CDR3 region has 13 residues. Germline lookup yields CDR1 LNHDA and CDR2 SQIVND (reference sequence). CDR3 region: CASSTGQWETQYF. The CDR3 DNA follows: TGTGCCAGTAGTACAGGACAGTGGGAGACCCAGTACTTC.

Only a few counts were recorded for this clone. The rearrangement links TRBV7-3 to TRBJ1-5; D gene unclear. The CDR3 has 15 amino acids. The V and J ends lost 5 bases and 0 bases respectively, with 11 bases between them. The germline V gene encodes CDR1 SGHTA and CDR2 FQGTGA. The CDR3 sequence: CASSREPSSNQPQHF. In DNA form, the CDR3 reads TGTGCCAGCAGCCGCGAACCCAGTAGCAATCAGCCCCAGCATTTT.

The sample holds one count of this clone. The chain has TRBV2 and TRBJ1-3; possibly TRBD1 for D (5 bases). Trimming shortened V by 6 bases and J by 0 bases, and 12 bases separated the two germline ends. CDR1 SNHLY and CDR2 FYNNEI come from the germline V gene. CDR3 length: 15 residues. As DNA, the CDR3 is TGTGCCAGCAGACCCGGGGGGAACTCTGGAAACACCATATATTTT. It translates to CASRPGGNSGNTIYF.

The chain is built from TRBV19 and TRBJ1-4; D not resolved. The CDR3 covers 14 residues. Germline CDR1 LNHDA, CDR2 SQIVND (reference sequence). V dropped 5 bases and J dropped 3 bases, with 10 bases sitting between them. The chain's CDR3 is CASSATAANEKLFF. CDR3 nucleotides: TGTGCCAGTAGTGCGACCGCGGCTAATGAAAAACTGTTTTTT.

The gene calls are TRBV19 and TRBJ1-6, with 10 bases that match TRBD1. V dropped 3 bases and J dropped 8; count of bases not matched to a gene: 1. CDR1 is LNHDA, CDR2 SQIVND, per germline (reference sequence). This CDR3 spans 14 amino acids. The CDR3 sequence is CASSIGQGDSPLHF. In nucleotides, the CDR3 is TGTGCCAGTAGTATCGGACAGGGGGATTCACCCCTCCACTTT.

This clone was observed a single time. V and J are TRBV7-8 and TRBJ1-5; perhaps TRBD1 as D (5 bases). Trimming cost V 0 bases and J 2 bases, with 8 bases left between them. This CDR3 has 15 residues. Germline CDR1 reads SGHVS; CDR2 reads FQNEAQ. The CDR3 region has the DNA TGTGCCAGCAGCTTAGCCGTGGGGGGCAATCAGCCCCAGCATTTT. Translating it yields CASSLAVGGNQPQHF.

The gene calls are TRBV2 and TRBJ1-5; D is unclear. The ends were cut back, 2 bases at V and 3 bases at J, with 11 bases in the middle. CDR3 length: 15 residues. The germline CDR1 and CDR2 sequences are SNHLY and FYNNEI. In DNA form, the CDR3 reads TGTGCCAGCAGTGAAAAACTGACGGTCAATCAGCCCCAGCATTTT. It specifies CASSEKLTVNQPQHF. Based on the CDR3 plus reference TRBV2 and TRBJ1-5, the full variable domain is EPEVTQTPSHQVTQMGQEVILRCVPISNHLYFYWYRQILGQKVEFLVSFYNNEISEKSEIFDDQFSVERPDGSNFTLKIRSTKLEDSAMYFCASSEKLTVNQPQHFGDGTRLSIL.

The chain is built from TRBV19 and TRBJ1-2; 11 nucleotides agree with TRBD1. This CDR3 spans 16 amino acids. CDR1 is LNHDA, CDR2 SQIVND, per germline (reference sequence). J lost 6 bases, V lost 6 bases, and 12 bases had no gene match. CDR3 DNA: TGTGCCAGTAGCTCTTACGGTGGGACAGGGGGGAATGGCTACACCTTC. Protein: CASSSYGGTGGNGYTF.

The V gene is TRBV28, the J gene TRBJ1-5; D uncertain. This CDR3 has 12 residues. Between the trimmed V and J ends, which lost 7 bases and 7 bases, there was a span of 11 bases. Germline values: CDR1 MDHEN, CDR2 SYDVKM. The CDR3 DNA sequence: TGTGCCAGCACTATAGCGGGACAGCCCCAGCATTTT. Translating it yields CASTIAGQPQHF.

V and J are TRBV3-1 (or the pseudogene TRBV3-2) and TRBJ2-2; D not resolved. The CDR3 is made up of 15 amino acids. Trimming took 0 bases from V and 2 from J, leaving 7 bases between them. Germline-derived CDR1 and CDR2 are LGHDT and YNNKEL (reference sequence). CDR3 loop: CASSQDASNTGELFF. The CDR3 DNA reads TGTGCCAGCAGCCAAGACGCTTCAAACACCGGGGAGCTGTTTTTT.